The clone carrying this T cell receptor (beta chain) appeared a few times. The data were taken from a study of beta chain features in type 1 diabetes. The sequenced template was cDNA made from the entire isolated RNA. TCRdb keeps only in-frame clones here, not all; method: immunoSEQ multiplex PCR. The table shows about 240,000 clones, with 27% occurring only once. Germline CDR1 reads SGHTA; CDR2 reads FQGNSA. The V end was cut by 6 bases, the J end by 2 bases, with 13 bases between. This CDR3 has 15 amino acids. Every sorted population was more than 95% pure. The chain joins TRBV7-2 to TRBJ2-2, with TRBD1 as a possible D gene (5 bases). Sequencing input: central memory CD4+ T cells from blood. The receptor's source is a young man in good health. The CDR3 DNA reads as TGTGCCAGCAGTACAGGCCCTGCAAACACCGGGGAGCTGTTTTTT. Residues: CASSTGPANTGELFF. Looking up the rest from reference TRBV7-2 and TRBJ2-2 gives the full variable domain: GAGVSQSPSNKVTEKGKDVELRCDPISGHTALYWYRQSLGQGLEFLIYFQGNSAPDKSGLPSDRFSAERTGGSVSTLTIQRTQQEDSAVYLCASSTGPANTGELFFGEGSRLTVL.